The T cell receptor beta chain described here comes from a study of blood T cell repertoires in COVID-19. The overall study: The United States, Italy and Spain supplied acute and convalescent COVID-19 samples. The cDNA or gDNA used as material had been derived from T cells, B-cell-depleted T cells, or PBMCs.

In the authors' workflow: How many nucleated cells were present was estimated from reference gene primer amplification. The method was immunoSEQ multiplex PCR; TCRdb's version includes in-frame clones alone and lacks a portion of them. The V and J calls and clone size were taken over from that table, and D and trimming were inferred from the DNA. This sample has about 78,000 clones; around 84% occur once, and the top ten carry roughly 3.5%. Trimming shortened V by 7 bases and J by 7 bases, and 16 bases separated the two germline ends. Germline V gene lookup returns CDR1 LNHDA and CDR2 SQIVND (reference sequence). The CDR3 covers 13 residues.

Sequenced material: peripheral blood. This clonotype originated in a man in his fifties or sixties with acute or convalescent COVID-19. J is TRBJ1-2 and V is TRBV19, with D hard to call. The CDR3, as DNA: TGTGCCAGTACCCCCCAGACATTTGCTGGCTACACCTTC. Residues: CASTPQTFAGYTF.